This T cell receptor (beta chain) was retrieved from a study of memory CD4+ T cells and cytomegalovirus serostatus. Single viable CD3+CD4+CD8-CD45RO+ cells were sorted as the memory CD4+ T cells. The protocol was immunoSEQ multiplex PCR, while the TCRdb copy is restricted to in-frame clones and leaves out a portion. The sample has about 82,000 clones, approximately 80% seen once. V was clipped by 6 bases and J by 3 bases; unmatched bases: 11. This CDR3 is built from 15 residues. Germline CDR1 and CDR2: SGDLS and YYNGEE. The TCR comes from an adult in good health and CMV-seronegative. Sequenced sample: memory CD4+ T cells from blood. The chain uses TRBV9 and TRBJ1-2, with 7 bases matching TRBD1. The CDR3 bases are TGTGCCAGCACCTTATTGACAGGGAAGGACTATGGCTACACCTTC. Translated, it gives CASTLLTGKDYGYTF.